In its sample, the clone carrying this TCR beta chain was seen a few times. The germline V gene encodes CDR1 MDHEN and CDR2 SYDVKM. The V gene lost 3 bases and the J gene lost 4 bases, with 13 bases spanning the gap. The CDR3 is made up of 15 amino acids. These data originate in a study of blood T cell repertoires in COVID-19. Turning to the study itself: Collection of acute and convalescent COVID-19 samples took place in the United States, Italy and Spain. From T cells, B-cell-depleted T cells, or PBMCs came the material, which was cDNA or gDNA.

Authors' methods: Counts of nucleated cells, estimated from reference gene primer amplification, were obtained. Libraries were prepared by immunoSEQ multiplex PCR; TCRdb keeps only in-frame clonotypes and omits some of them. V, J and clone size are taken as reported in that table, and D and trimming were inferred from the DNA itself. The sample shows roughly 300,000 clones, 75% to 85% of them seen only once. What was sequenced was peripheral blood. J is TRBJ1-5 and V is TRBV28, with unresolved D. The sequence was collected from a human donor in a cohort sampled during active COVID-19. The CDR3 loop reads CASSFLSGGNQPQHF. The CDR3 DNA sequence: TGTGCCAGCAGTTTTTTATCTGGCGGGAATCAGCCCCAGCATTTT.